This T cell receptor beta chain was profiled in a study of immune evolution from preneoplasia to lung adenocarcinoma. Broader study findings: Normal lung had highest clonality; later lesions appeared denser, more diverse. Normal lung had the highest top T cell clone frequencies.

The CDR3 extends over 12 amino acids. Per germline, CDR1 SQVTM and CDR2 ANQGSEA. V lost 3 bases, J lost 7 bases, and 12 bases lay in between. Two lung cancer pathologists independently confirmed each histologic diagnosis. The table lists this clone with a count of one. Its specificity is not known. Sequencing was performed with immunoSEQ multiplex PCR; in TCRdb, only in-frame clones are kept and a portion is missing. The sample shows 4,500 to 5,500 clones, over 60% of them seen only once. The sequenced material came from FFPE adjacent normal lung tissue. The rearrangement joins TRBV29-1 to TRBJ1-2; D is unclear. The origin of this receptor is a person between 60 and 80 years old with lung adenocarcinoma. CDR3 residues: CSVEASSLGYTF. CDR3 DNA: TGCAGCGTTGAGGCCTCCTCGCTTGGCTACACCTTC. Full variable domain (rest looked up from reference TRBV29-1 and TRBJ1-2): SAVISQKPSRDICQRGTSLTIQCQVDSQVTMMFWYRQQPGQSLTLIATANQGSEATYESGFVIDKFPISRPNLTFSTLTVSNMSPEDSSIYLCSVEASSLGYTFGSGTRLTVV.